The rows below give T cell receptor beta chains drawn from one sample of a study of blood T cell repertoires in COVID-19. Profiled with immunoSEQ multiplex PCR; TCRdb holds only in-frame clones, not every one. The data show about 260,000 clones, about 86% seen once. Sequenced: peripheral blood. These receptors all come from a man aged 30-40 years with active or convalescent COVID-19. CDR3s include the opening cysteine and the closing phenylalanine or tryptophan. The D gene is left open where the match is weak. Size is stated for part of the rows, as once, few or many counts, or as a class when the clone is expanded.

J gene | D gene | V gene | clone size | CDR3 DNA | CDR3 protein
TRBJ1-4 | TRBD1 | TRBV27 | . | TGTGCCAGCAGTGCCCAGGGGGCGACTAAGAATGAAAAACTGTTTTTT | CASSAQGATKNEKLFF
TRBJ1-4 | . | TRBV19 | . | TGTGCCAGTAAATTCAGGGAAGTCAATGAAAAACTGTTTTTT | CASKFREVNEKLFF
TRBJ2-7 | . | TRBV20-1 | . | TGCAGTGCTAGTCCCGGGTCCTACGAGCAGTACTTC | CSASPGSYEQYF
TRBJ1-5 | . | TRBV5-8 | . | TGTGCCAGCAGCGGTACAGGGCCATATAGCAATCAGCCCCAGCATTTT | CASSGTGPYSNQPQHF
TRBJ1-6 | . | TRBV4-1 | . | TGCGCCAGCAGCCAGGATACCAGGGTGAGGGGGAATTCACCCCTCCACTTT | CASSQDTRVRGNSPLHF
TRBJ1-2 | . | TRBV7-9 | . | TGTGCCAGCAGCGTACAAGTGGGCTACACCTTC | CASSVQVGYTF
TRBJ2-2 | TRBD1 | TRBV27 | . | TGTGCCAGCAGTTGGGGACAGGGGCTGGGGGAGCTGTTTTTT | CASSWGQGLGELFF
TRBJ2-3 | . | TRBV14 | . | TGTGCCAGCAGCCAAGCTGTAGCTACCACAGATACGCAGTATTTT | CASSQAVATTDTQYF
TRBJ2-1 | TRBD2 | TRBV3-1/TRBV3-2 | . | TGTGCCAGCAGCCAAGAGGGTTTTGCGGGGGTTAAGTACAATGAGCAGTTCTTC | CASSQEGFAGVKYNEQFF
TRBJ2-2 | TRBD1 | TRBV10-1 | few | TGCGCCAGCAGTGAGCAGGGGACAGAGGAGCTGTTTTTT | CASSEQGTEELFF
TRBJ2-1 | . | TRBV2 | once | TGTGCCAGCACGCAGGGCAACAATGAGCAGTTCTTC | CASTQGNNEQFF
TRBJ2-7 | TRBD2 | TRBV5-1 | . | TGCGCCAGCAGCTTGAGGGAAGCGGGGGTATACGAGCAGTACTTC | CASSLREAGVYEQYF
TRBJ2-5 | TRBD1 | TRBV9 | once | TGTGCCAGCAGCCCTCGGGACAGGGGAGGACCAGAGACCCAGTACTTC | CASSPRDRGGPETQYF
TRBJ1-1 | . | TRBV6-6 | . | TGTGCCAGCAGGGGAGTTTCGGGGGGGAACACTGAAGCTTTCTTT | CASRGVSGGNTEAFF
TRBJ1-5 | TRBD1 | TRBV10-1 | . | TGCGCCAGCAGTGAAGCACAGGGGTCGAAAAGAAATCAGCCCCAGCATTTT | CASSEAQGSKRNQPQHF
TRBJ2-3 | TRBD2 | TRBV15 | . | TGTGCCACCAGAGAGCGGGGCTCCCGTGATACGCAGTATTTT | CATRERGSRDTQYF